The sequence of this TCR beta chain was determined in a study of blood T cell repertoires in COVID-19. Study-level background: There were acute and convalescent COVID-19 samples, and they came from the United States, Italy and Spain. Nucleic acid was either cDNA or gDNA, and it came from T cells, B-cell-depleted T cells, or PBMCs.

Per the original methods: Nucleated cell number was recorded as an estimate derived from reference gene primer amplification. Clones were read by immunoSEQ multiplex PCR, and TCRdb kept only the in-frame ones, dropping some. V and J calls plus clone size are reproduced from that table; the DNA served to infer D and trimming. Of some 200,000 clones in the sample, about nine tenths were seen once. The TCR comes from a man of 80 years or more with acute or convalescent COVID-19. Sequencing input: peripheral blood.

The CDR3 DNA follows: TGTGCCAGTAGTACCCGACAGGGGTGGAACTATGGCTACACCTTC. It codes for CASSTRQGWNYGYTF. J is TRBJ1-2 and V is TRBV19, with 8 bases identical to TRBD1. The CDR3 totals 15 residues. The V gene end was trimmed by 4 bases and the J gene end by 2 bases; junction bases not matched to a gene: 6. Germline V gives CDR1 LNHDA, CDR2 SQIVND (reference sequence).